This TCR beta chain was retrieved from a study of T-cell reconstitution after alpha-beta-depleted transplantation in children (dated by TCRdb to 2016 to 2018). With respect to the entire study: T-cell immune reconstitution after TCRalphabeta/CD19-depleted allogeneic hematopoietic cell transplantation in children was quantitatively tracked in the study by means of TCR repertoire profiling.

According to the study, the label for this sample's treatment or condition signals: allogeneic hematopoietic cell transplantation with graft depleted of TCRalphabeta T cells and CD19 B cells. The transplant recipients were children given TCRalphabeta/CD19-depleted allogeneic hematopoietic cell grafts. The V end gives up 1 base and the J end 4 bases, leaving 5 bases in the junction not matched to a gene. The germline V gene (reference sequence) supplies CDR1 MNHEY and CDR2 SMNVEV. From cysteine to phenylalanine, the CDR3 is 15 amino acids long. Only CDR3 DNA is held: 45 bases, read in frame from base 1. Broader findings and caveats from the paper: The apparently early alphabetaT-cell count recovery about two months after transplant was reportedly dependent on only several hundred rapidly expanded clones derived from non-depleted graft cells. The frequencies of hyperexpanded clones fell over the following months, and after one year, T-cell counts and TCRbeta diversity were mostly attributed to newly produced T cells. In some patients, the high TCRbeta diversity seen at day 60 was put down to recipient T cells and intrathymic progenitors that had survived conditioning.

The protocol used for the library was PCR. The sequencing machine was an Illumina HiSeq 2500. To normalize quantification of the TCRbeta repertoire, the TCR libraries were built with molecular barcoding that relied on unique molecular identifiers. Using fastp at Q25 and MiXCR, TCRdb reprocessed the public reads and kept productive beta chains. Merged by CDR3 protein, the rows form single entries marked with the most common genes and DNA. This sample holds 500,000 to 750,000 distinct CDR3 sequences; approximately 30% were observed only once. The ten largest make up less than 40% of the sample. As concerns this clonotype: Its antigen remains undetermined. Base qualities were left out, and no much larger clone turns up one base away.

This chain is built from TRBV27 and TRBJ2-3, with 7 junctional bases fitting TRBD2. The sequenced sample was PBMCs, obtained before TCRalphabeta/CD19-depleted stem cell transplant. The source is a boy in the first two years of life with Wiskott-Aldrich syndrome, due to receive a stem cell transplant. The DNA sequence is given as TGTGCCAGCAGTTTATTTGGACTAGAGGCAGATACGCAGTATTTT. It codes for CASSLFGLEADTQYF.